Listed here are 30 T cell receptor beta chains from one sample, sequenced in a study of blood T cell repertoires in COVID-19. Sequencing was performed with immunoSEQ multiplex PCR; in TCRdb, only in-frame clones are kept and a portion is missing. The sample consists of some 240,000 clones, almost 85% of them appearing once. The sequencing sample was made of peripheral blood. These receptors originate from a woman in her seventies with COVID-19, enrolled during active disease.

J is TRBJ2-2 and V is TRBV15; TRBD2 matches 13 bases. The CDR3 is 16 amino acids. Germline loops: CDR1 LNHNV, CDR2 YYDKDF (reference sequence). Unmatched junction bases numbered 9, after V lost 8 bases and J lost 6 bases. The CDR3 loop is CATDRPGLAGPGELFF. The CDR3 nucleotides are TGTGCCACCGACAGACCGGGACTAGCGGGACCCGGGGAGCTGTTTTTT.

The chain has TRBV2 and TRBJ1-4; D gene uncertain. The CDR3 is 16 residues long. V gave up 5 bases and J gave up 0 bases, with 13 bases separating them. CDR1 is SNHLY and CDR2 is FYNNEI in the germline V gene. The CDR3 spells CASSPFAPTTNEKLFF. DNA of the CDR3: TGTGCCAGCAGTCCCTTTGCTCCTACAACTAATGAAAAACTGTTTTTT.

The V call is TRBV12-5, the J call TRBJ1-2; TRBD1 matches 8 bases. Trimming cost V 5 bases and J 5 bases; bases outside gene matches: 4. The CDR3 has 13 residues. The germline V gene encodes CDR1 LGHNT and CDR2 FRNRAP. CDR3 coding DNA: TGTGCTAGTGGTACTGACAGGGGATATGGCTACACCTTC. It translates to CASGTDRGYGYTF.

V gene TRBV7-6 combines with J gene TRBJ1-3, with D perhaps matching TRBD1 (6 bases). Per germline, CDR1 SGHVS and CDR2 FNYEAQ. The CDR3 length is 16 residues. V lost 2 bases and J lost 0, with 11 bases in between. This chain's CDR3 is CASSLRQAGSGNTIYF. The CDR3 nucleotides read TGTGCCAGCAGCTTAAGACAGGCCGGCTCTGGAAACACCATATATTTT.

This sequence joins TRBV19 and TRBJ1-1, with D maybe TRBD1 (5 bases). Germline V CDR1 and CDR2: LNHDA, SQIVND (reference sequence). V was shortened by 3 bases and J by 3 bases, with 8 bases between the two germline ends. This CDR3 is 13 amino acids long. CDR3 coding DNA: TGTGCCAGTAGTATGTCAGGGTACACTGAAGCTTTCTTT. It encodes CASSMSGYTEAFF. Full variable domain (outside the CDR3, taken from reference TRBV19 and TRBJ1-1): DGGITQSPKYLFRKEGQNVTLSCEQNLNHDAMYWYRQDPGQGLRLIYYSQIVNDFQKGDIAEGYSVSREKKESFPLTVTSAQKNPTAFYLCASSMSGYTEAFFGQGTRLTVV.

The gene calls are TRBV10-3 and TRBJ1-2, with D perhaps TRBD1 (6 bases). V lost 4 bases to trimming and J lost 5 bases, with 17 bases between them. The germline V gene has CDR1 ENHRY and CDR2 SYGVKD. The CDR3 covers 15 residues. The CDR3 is CAISVSPTGDYGYTF. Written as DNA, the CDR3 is TGTGCCATCAGTGTGAGTCCGACAGGTGATTATGGCTACACCTTC.

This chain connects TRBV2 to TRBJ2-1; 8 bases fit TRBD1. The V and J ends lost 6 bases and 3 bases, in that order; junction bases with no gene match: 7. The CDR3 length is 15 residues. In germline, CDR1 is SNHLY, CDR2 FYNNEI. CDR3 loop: CASRPTGDSYNEQFF. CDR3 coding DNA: TGTGCCAGCAGGCCGACAGGGGATAGCTACAATGAGCAGTTCTTC.

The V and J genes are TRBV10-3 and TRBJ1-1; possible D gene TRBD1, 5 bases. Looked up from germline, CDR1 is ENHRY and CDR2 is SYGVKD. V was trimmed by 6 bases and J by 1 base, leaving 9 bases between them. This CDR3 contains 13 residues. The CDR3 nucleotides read TGTGCCATCAGCGACAGAGCGAACACTGAAGCTTTCTTT. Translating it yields CAISDRANTEAFF.

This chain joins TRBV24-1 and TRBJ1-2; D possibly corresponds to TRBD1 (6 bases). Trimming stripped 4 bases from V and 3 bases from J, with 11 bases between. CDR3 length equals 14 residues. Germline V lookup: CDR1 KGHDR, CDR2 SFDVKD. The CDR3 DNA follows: TGTGCCACCAGTGACCGGACAGCCGACTATGGCTACACCTTC. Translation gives CATSDRTADYGYTF.

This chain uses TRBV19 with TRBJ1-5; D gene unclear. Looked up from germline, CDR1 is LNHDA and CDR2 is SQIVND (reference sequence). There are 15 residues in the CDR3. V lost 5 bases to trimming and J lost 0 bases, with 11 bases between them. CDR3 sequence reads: CASSGPRHSNQPQHF. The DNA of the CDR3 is TGTGCCAGTAGTGGCCCTCGACATAGCAATCAGCCCCAGCATTTT. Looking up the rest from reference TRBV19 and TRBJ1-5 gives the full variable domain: DGGITQSPKYLFRKEGQNVTLSCEQNLNHDAMYWYRQDPGQGLRLIYYSQIVNDFQKGDIAEGYSVSREKKESFPLTVTSAQKNPTAFYLCASSGPRHSNQPQHFGDGTRLSIL.

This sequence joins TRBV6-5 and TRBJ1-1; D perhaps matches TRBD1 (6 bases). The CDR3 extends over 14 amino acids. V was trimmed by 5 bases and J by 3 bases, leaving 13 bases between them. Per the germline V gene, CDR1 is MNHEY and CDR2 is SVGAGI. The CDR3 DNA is TGTGCCAGCAGTCGGGACACGCGTGACACTGAAGCTTTCTTT. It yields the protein CASSRDTRDTEAFF.

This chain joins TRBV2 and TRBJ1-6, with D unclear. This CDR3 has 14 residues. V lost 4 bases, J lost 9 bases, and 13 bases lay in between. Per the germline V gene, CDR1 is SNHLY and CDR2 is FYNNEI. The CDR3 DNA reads TGTGCCAGCAGTGTTGGCGGGGTAGGTTCACCCCTCCACTTT. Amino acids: CASSVGGVGSPLHF.

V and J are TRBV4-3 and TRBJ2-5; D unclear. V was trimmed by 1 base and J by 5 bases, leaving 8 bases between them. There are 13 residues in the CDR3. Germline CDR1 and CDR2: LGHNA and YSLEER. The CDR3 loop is CASSQGPAETQYF. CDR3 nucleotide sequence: TGCGCCAGCAGCCAAGGCCCCGCGGAGACCCAGTACTTC.

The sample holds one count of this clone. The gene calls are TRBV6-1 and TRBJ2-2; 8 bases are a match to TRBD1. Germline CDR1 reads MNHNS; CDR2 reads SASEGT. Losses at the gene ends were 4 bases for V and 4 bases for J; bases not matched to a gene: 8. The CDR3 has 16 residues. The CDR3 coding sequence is TGTGCCAGCAGTGCCCGACAGGGGCGGGTCACCGGGGAGCTGTTTTTT. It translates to CASSARQGRVTGELFF.

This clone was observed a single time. The CDR3, as DNA: TGCGCCAGCAGCCCGCAAGACAGGTTCTTTGAAGCTTTCTTT. Its translation is CASSPQDRFFEAFF. The rearrangement links TRBV5-1 to TRBJ1-1, with D maybe TRBD1 (6 bases). The CDR3 sequence is 14 residues long. The germline V gene encodes CDR1 SGHRS and CDR2 YFSETQ. V dropped 4 bases and J dropped 7 bases, with 17 bases sitting between them.

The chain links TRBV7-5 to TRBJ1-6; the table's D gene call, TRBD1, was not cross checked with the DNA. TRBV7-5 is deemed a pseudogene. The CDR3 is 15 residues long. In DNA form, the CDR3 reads TGTGCCAGAAGCCCCTTTGGGGCCTGGGATTCACCCCTCCACTTT. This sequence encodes CARSPFGAWDSPLHF.

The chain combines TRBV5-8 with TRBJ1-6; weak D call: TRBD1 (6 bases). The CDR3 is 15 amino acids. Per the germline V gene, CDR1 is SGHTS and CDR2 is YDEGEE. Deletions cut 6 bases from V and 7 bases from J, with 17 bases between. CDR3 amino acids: CASIPVGHSNSPLHF. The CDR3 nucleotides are TGTGCCAGCATCCCGGTGGGACATTCAAATTCACCCCTCCACTTT.

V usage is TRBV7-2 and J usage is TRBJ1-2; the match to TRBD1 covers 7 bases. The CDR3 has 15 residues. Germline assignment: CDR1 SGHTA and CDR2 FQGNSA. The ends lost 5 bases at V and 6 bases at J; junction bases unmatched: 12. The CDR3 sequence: CASSPQTGYTHGYTF. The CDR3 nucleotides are TGTGCCAGCAGCCCCCAGACAGGGTACACTCATGGCTACACCTTC.

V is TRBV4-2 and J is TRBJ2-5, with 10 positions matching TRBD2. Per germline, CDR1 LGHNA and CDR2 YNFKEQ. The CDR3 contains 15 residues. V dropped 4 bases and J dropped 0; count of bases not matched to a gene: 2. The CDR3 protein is CASSLGTSDQETQYF. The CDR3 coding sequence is TGTGCCAGCAGCCTAGGGACTAGCGACCAAGAGACCCAGTACTTC.

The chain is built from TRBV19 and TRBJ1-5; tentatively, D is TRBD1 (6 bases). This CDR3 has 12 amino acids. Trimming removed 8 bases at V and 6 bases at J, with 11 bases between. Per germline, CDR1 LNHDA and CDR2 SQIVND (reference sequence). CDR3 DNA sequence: TGTGCCAGTCGAACAGGGACTCAGCCCCAGCATTTT. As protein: CASRTGTQPQHF. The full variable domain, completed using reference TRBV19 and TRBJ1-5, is DGGITQSPKYLFRKEGQNVTLSCEQNLNHDAMYWYRQDPGQGLRLIYYSQIVNDFQKGDIAEGYSVSREKKESFPLTVTSAQKNPTAFYLCASRTGTQPQHFGDGTRLSIL.

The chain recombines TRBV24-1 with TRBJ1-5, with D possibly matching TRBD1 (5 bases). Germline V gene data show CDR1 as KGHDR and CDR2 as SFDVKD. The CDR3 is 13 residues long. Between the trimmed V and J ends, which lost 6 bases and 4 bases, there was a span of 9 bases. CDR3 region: CATSTDSNQPQHF. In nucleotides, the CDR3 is TGTGCCACCAGTACCGACAGTAATCAGCCCCAGCATTTT.

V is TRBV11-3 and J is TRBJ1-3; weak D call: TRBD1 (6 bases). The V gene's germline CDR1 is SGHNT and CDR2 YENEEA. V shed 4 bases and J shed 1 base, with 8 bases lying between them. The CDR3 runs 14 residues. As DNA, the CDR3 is TGTGCCAGCAGCTCCCAGGGGTCTGGAAACACCATATATTTT. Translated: CASSSQGSGNTIYF.

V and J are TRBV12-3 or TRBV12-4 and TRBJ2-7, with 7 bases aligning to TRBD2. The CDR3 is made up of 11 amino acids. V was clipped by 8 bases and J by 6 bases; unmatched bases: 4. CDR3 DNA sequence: TGTGCCAGCTGGGGGGGGGTCGAGCAGTACTTC. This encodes CASWGGVEQYF.

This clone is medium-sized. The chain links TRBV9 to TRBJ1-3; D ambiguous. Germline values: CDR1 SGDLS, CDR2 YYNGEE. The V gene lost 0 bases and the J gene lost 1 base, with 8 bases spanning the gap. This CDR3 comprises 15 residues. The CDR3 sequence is CASSVVGLSGNTIYF. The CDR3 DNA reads TGTGCCAGCAGCGTAGTCGGGTTATCTGGAAACACCATATATTTT.

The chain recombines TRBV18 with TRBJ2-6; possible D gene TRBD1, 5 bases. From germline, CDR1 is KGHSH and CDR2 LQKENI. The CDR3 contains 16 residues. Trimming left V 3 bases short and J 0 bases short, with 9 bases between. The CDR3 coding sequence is TGTGCCAGCTCACCTTTGACAGACTCTGGGGCCAACGTCCTGACTTTC. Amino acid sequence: CASSPLTDSGANVLTF.

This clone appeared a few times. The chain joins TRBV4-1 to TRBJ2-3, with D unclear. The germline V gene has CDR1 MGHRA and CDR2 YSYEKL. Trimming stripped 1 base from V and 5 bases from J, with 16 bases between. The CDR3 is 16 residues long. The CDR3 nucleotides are TGCGCCAGCAGCCAAGGCAACTCCCGCCCGGGAGATACGCAGTATTTT. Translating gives CASSQGNSRPGDTQYF.

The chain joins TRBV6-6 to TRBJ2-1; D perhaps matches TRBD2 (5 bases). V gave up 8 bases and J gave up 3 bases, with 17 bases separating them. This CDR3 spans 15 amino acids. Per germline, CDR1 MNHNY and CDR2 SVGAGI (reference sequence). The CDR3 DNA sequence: TGTGCCAGCCCCCCCGGGGAGACGGGCTACAATGAGCAGTTCTTC. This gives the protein CASPPGETGYNEQFF.

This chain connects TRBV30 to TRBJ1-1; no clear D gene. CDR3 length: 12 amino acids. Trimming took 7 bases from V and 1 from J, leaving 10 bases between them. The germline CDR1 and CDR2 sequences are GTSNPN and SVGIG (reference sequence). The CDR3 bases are TGTGCCTTGGACCGGGGGAACACTGAAGCTTTCTTT. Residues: CALDRGNTEAFF.

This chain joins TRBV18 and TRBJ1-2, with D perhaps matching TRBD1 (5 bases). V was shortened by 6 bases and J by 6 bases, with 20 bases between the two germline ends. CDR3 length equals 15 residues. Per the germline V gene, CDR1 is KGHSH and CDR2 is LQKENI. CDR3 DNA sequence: TGTGCCAGCTCGCCCGTGGGGGGACGAGGGGATGGCTACACCTTC. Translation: CASSPVGGRGDGYTF.

The CDR3 DNA is TGTGCCAGTAGTATAGGGGGACTAGCGGGAGTCGATGAGCAGTTCTTC. It specifies CASSIGGLAGVDEQFF. This sequence joins TRBV19 and TRBJ2-1, with TRBD2 matching over 14 bases. The CDR3 loop spans 16 amino acids. Looked up from germline, CDR1 is LNHDA and CDR2 is SQIVND (reference sequence). Trimming cost V 1 base and J 8 bases; bases outside gene matches: 4.